This T cell receptor beta chain derives from a study of T cells expressing NK-cell markers (dated by TCRdb to between 2020 and 2021). Regarding the complete study: Fewer than ten donors provided sorted CD3+CD56+NKG2C+, CD3+CD56+NKG2C- and CD3+CD56-NKG2C+ T-cell subsets, whose TCR beta-chain repertoires were profiled. Of the eight sequenced donors, seven were found to be HCMV-seropositive and one was found to be HCMV-seronegative. All eight donors whose samples were sequenced were randomly selected healthy volunteers, three of them men and five women. Illumina HiSeq 2000/2500, MiSeq or NextSeq was used to sequence libraries as 2 x 150 bp reads.

From its cysteine to its phenylalanine, the CDR3 spans 15 amino acids. The DNA is unrecorded. According to the germline V gene (reference sequence), CDR1 reads MNHEY and CDR2 reads SMNVEV. As concerns this clonotype: Its antigen is currently not known.

A commercial ELISA kit detecting HCMV-specific IgG in serum was used to determine HCMV serostatus. Ficoll density gradient centrifugation was used to isolate peripheral blood mononuclear cells from blood. The sequencing machine was an Illumina HiSeq 2000. TCR beta cDNA libraries were made by 5'RACE template switching that added a universal primer site and unique molecular identifiers. Priming for cDNA synthesis came from the TCR beta constant segment, and two successive PCR amplification steps followed. The paper's data handling went like this. Reads were demultiplexed and grouped by UMI with MIGEC, and clonotypes were assembled and quantified with MiTCR. To exclude erroneous sequences, only TCR cDNA sequences supported by at least two reads were retained. The tcR package was used for downstream repertoire analysis, and clonotypes were matched across fractions by CDR3 nucleotide sequence plus V segment. Antigen specificity was annotated against VDJdb with VDJmatch, allowing one amino acid substitution in CDR3. TCRdb reprocessed the public reads and reports one entry per CDR3 protein sequence, without DNA. TCRdb's processing, not the authors' own work, is the source of the V and J calls. The sample's table lists a count of 500,000 to 600,000 distinct CDR3 sequences. The ten biggest clones cover roughly 3.4% of the sample.

The full study reports these points: It remained unclear whether the expanded NKG2C-expressing T cell clones were specific for HCMV antigens. In a handful of donors, the dominant CD3+CD56+NKG2C+ clonotypes were among the top 10 CD8+ clonotypes and accounted for roughly 1.0-8% of CD8+ T cells. Those dominant clonotypes were again the most abundant among CD3+CD56-NKG2C+ cells in a few donors, at about 28.3-65%.

The sequenced sample consisted of blood T cells: a sorted CD56 or NKG2C T cell subset, CD4+ or CD8+ T cells, or bulk PBMC T cells (not recorded which). This clonotype was sampled from a young man in good health. Donor details come from another sample of the same person, matched by shared clones. The rearrangement joined TRBV27 to TRBJ2-7; the TCRdb D gene call, TRBD1, has no DNA to confirm it. The CDR3 sequence is CASSFGQRGPYEQYF.